A single sample gave rise to the 18 T cell receptor beta chains below, sequenced in a study of T cells in Graves' hyperthyroidism and ophthalmopathy. Using RNA transcripts as the source, TCR beta CDR3 regions were amplified. The HTBI primer set served for first-round RT-PCR of the TCR CDR3. MiXCR, run by TCRdb on the multiplex PCR reads, gives a single entry per CDR3 protein. The table shows hundreds of thousands of distinct CDR3 sequences, with about 14% occurring only once. Sequenced sample: blood. Receptors originate from a woman in her 50s with Graves' ophthalmopathy.

CDR3 in DNA: TGTGCCAGCAGTTCCCTAGAGTCCTACAATGAGCAGTTCTTC. Translated: CASSSLESYNEQFF. The chain joins TRBV27 to TRBJ2-1; D is uncertain. The V and J ends lost 4 bases and 1 base respectively, with 8 bases between them. Germline lookup yields CDR1 MNHEY and CDR2 SMNVEV (reference sequence). This CDR3 is 14 amino acids long.

V usage is TRBV24-1 and J usage is TRBJ1-5; 7 bases match TRBD1. Germline CDR1 is KGHDR and CDR2 is SFDVKD. There are 15 residues in the CDR3. The V and J ends lost 4 bases and 7 bases, in that order; junction bases with no gene match: 9. The CDR3, as DNA: TGTGCCACCAGTGACCCCGGACAGGTCGACCAGCCCCAGCATTTT. Translation gives CATSDPGQVDQPQHF.

The rearrangement joins TRBV10-3 to TRBJ1-1, with 9 bases fitting TRBD1. V lost 4 bases to trimming and J lost 2 bases; unmatched junction nucleotides: 2. This CDR3 contains 14 residues. Germline V gives CDR1 ENHRY, CDR2 SYGVKD. The DNA of the CDR3 is TGTGCCATCAGTGGGACAGGGGCTAACACTGAAGCTTTCTTT. Protein: CAISGTGANTEAFF.

This clonotype was counted ten times or more. The rearrangement links TRBV12-3 or TRBV12-4 to TRBJ2-1; 7 nucleotides agree with TRBD2. This CDR3 comprises 19 residues. Trimming removed 5 bases from V and 0 bases from J; junction bases left unmatched: 16. The CDR3 coding sequence is TGTGCCAGCAGTCCCCGTTGGGCTAGCGGCCTTTCCTCCTACAATGAGCAGTTCTTC. Its protein product is CASSPRWASGLSSYNEQFF.

This clonotype was picked up many times. V is TRBV7-2 and J is TRBJ1-5, with D uncertain. This CDR3 contains 14 residues. V was pared by 4 bases and J by 0 bases, with 7 bases between. CDR1 SGHTA and CDR2 FQGNSA come from the germline V gene. CDR3 DNA sequence: TGTGCCAGCAGCTCAGAGTATAGCAATCAGCCCCAGCATTTT. Translation: CASSSEYSNQPQHF.

This chain joins TRBV11-3 and TRBJ1-3; 8 nucleotides agree with TRBD1. The V segment lost 5 bases and the J segment 4 bases; nucleotides outside the gene matches: 4. The CDR3 has 14 amino acids. CDR1 and CDR2 (germline): SGHNT, YENEEA. The CDR3 DNA is TGTGCCAGCAGCCCCCGACAGGGGGGAAACACCATATATTTT. Protein product: CASSPRQGGNTIYF.

The rearrangement joins TRBV25-1 to TRBJ2-1, with 11 bases fitting TRBD2. This CDR3 is built from 15 residues. CDR1 MGHDK and CDR2 SYGVNS come from the germline V gene. J was trimmed by 6 bases and V by 4 bases; bases with no gene match: 5. CDR3 residues: CASSGLAGRFNEQFF. For the CDR3, the DNA is TGTGCCAGCAGTGGACTAGCGGGAAGGTTCAATGAGCAGTTCTTC.

This chain connects TRBV6-4 to TRBJ1-5; D gene ambiguous. V lost 8 bases, J lost 9 bases, and 17 bases lay in between. CDR1 and CDR2 (germline): MRHNA, SNTAGT. This CDR3 is 13 amino acids long. Here the CDR3 reads CASGLLDLWPQHF. The CDR3 DNA reads as TGTGCCAGCGGACTATTGGACCTATGGCCCCAGCATTTT.

The sample holds many counts of this clonotype. The CDR3 coding sequence is TGTGCCAGCAGCCAACTGAACAGCCTTCGAGTGGAGCAGTACTTC. Encoded protein: CASSQLNSLRVEQYF. This chain connects TRBV3-1 to TRBJ2-7, with D uncertain. The germline V gene has CDR1 LGHDT and CDR2 YNNKEL (reference sequence). Trimming stripped 2 bases from V and 7 bases from J, with 18 bases between. The CDR3 is 15 amino acids.

This clonotype has ten or more counts. The CDR3 region is CASSPVGGVISYEQYF. In DNA, the CDR3 is TGTGCCAGCAGCCCAGTAGGGGGAGTTATAAGCTACGAGCAGTACTTC. This chain joins TRBV7-2 and TRBJ2-7, with D possibly matching TRBD1 (6 bases). CDR1 is SGHTA and CDR2 is FQGNSA in the germline V gene. CDR3 length: 16 amino acids. V dropped 5 bases and J dropped 3 bases, with 20 bases sitting between them.

This clonotype was seen at least ten times. V and J are TRBV7-9 and TRBJ2-1; the D call may be TRBD1 or TRBD2 (5 bases each). V was cut by 6 bases and J by 4 bases, with 19 bases left in between. This CDR3 contains 16 residues. From germline, CDR1 is SEHNR and CDR2 FQNEAQ (reference sequence). The CDR3 here is CASRPLGDTPYNEQFF. The CDR3 nucleotides are TGTGCCAGCAGACCATTGGGGGATACTCCATACAATGAGCAGTTCTTC.

This clonotype was seen only a few times. The chain recombines TRBV4-3 with TRBJ2-7; D not resolved. V was pared by 0 bases and J by 3 bases, with 6 bases between. CDR1 is LGHNA, CDR2 YSLEER, per germline. The CDR3 is made up of 13 amino acids. CDR3 protein: CASSQEMNYEQYF. The CDR3 coding sequence is TGCGCCAGCAGCCAAGAAATGAACTACGAGCAGTACTTC.

V gene TRBV4-3 combines with J gene TRBJ2-7; 10 bases are shared with TRBD2. CDR1 and CDR2 from the germline V gene are LGHNA and YSLEER. V was pared by 0 bases and J by 6 bases, with 5 bases of the junction left unmatched. The CDR3 runs to 15 residues. CDR3 in DNA: TGCGCCAGCAGCCAAGACTGGACTAGCGGTTCCGAGCAGTACTTC. Its protein product is CASSQDWTSGSEQYF.

Only a few counts were recorded for this clonotype. The gene calls are TRBV4-3 and TRBJ2-7, with D possibly matching TRBD1 (6 bases). The CDR3 sequence is 14 residues long. The germline gives CDR1 LGHNA, CDR2 YSLEER. The V end lost 3 bases, the J end lost 6 bases, and 15 bases lay between the germline ends. The CDR3 sequence is CASSQAGQLREQYF. CDR3 in DNA: TGCGCCAGCAGCCAGGCAGGACAGCTACGCGAGCAGTACTTC.

The gene calls are TRBV5-1 and TRBJ2-5; the D gene is possibly TRBD2 (6 bases). Trimming pared 1 base from V and 2 bases from J, leaving 9 bases between. Germline V gene sequence: CDR1 SGHRS, CDR2 YFSETQ. The CDR3 runs to 14 residues. In DNA form, the CDR3 reads TGCGCCAGCAGCTTGCGGGGGATACAAGAGACCCAGTACTTC. It specifies CASSLRGIQETQYF.

This clonotype was detected many times. This chain uses TRBV12-3 or TRBV12-4 with TRBJ2-6; TRBD1 matches at 7 bases. V trimming: 5 bases; J trimming: 1 base; junction bases outside the gene matches: 8. CDR3 size: 17 residues. CDR3 amino acids: CASSPQTTGSGANVLTF. The DNA of the CDR3 is TGTGCCAGCAGTCCCCAAACGACAGGGTCTGGGGCCAACGTCCTGACTTTC.

This clonotype showed up many times. This sequence joins TRBV20-1 and TRBJ1-4; a weak D match, TRBD1 (6 bases). The germline CDR1 and CDR2 sequences are DFQATT and SNEGSKA (reference sequence). V was pared by 1 base and J by 7 bases, with 13 bases between. The CDR3 runs to 14 residues. CDR3 in DNA: TGCAGTGCTAGAGCGCCGGGACACCCTGAAAAACTGTTTTTT. It translates to CSARAPGHPEKLFF.

This clonotype occurred a few times. J is TRBJ2-6 and V is TRBV7-2; D is uncertain. V lost 4 bases to trimming and J lost 5 bases, with 3 bases between them. Germline CDR1 SGHTA, CDR2 FQGNSA. This CDR3 spans 12 amino acids. The DNA for the CDR3 is TGTGCCAGCAGCTCCCGGGCCAACGTCCTGACTTTC. Translation: CASSSRANVLTF. Filled out from reference TRBV7-2 and TRBJ2-6, the complete variable domain reads GAGVSQSPSNKVTEKGKDVELRCDPISGHTALYWYRQSLGQGLEFLIYFQGNSAPDKSGLPSDRFSAERTGGSVSTLTIQRTQQEDSAVYLCASSSRANVLTFGAGSRLTVL.